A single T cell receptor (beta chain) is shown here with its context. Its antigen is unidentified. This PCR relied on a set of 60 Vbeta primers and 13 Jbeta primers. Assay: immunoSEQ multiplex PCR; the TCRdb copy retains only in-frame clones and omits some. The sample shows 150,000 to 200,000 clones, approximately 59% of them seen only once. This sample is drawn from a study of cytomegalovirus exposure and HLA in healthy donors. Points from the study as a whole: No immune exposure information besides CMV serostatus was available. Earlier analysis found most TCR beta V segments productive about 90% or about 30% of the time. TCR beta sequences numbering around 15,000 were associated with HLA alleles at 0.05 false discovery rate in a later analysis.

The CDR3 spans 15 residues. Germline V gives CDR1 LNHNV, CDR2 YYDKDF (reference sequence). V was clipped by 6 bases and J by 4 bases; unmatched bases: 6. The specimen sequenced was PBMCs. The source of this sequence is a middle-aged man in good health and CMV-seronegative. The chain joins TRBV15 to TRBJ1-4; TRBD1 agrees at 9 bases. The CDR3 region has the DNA TGTGCCACCAGGGCCGGGGGACAGGGTAATGAAAAACTGTTTTTT. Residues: CATRAGGQGNEKLFF. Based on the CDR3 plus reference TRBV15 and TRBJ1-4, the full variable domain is DAMVIQNPRYQVTQFGKPVTLSCSQTLNHNVMYWYQQKSSQAPKLLFHYYDKDFNNEADTPDNFQSRRPNTSFCFLDIRSPGLGDTAMYLCATRAGGQGNEKLFFGSGTQLSVL.